A selection of T cell receptor beta chains follows, all from one sample in a study of T cells in Graves' hyperthyroidism and ophthalmopathy. MiXCR was run by TCRdb on the multiplex PCR reads, yielding one entry per CDR3 protein. The table includes hundreds of thousands of distinct CDR3 sequences, 12% to 15% detected once. The sequenced material came from blood. Receptor source: a young woman with Graves' hyperthyroidism. The CDR3 runs from the conserved cysteine through the conserved F or W. A D gene is named only where the DNA matches it firmly. For some rows the clone size is stated as once, few or many, or as a class when expanded; others skip it.

D gene	V gene	clone size	J gene	CDR3 protein	CDR3 DNA
.	TRBV2	many	TRBJ1-6	CAGGGYENSPLHF	TGTGCCGGAGGGGGGTACGAAAATTCACCCCTCCACTTT
.	TRBV13	many	TRBJ2-5	CASRRTLQETQYF	TGTGCCAGCAGACGTACCTTACAAGAGACCCAGTACTTC
TRBD1	TRBV18	many	TRBJ2-7	CASQGQGNSYEQYF	TGTGCCAGCCAGGGACAGGGCAACTCCTACGAGCAGTACTTC
TRBD1	TRBV12-3/TRBV12-4	few	TRBJ2-2	CASSLYRQGPGELFF	TGTGCCAGCAGCCTCTATCGACAGGGTCCCGGGGAGCTGTTTTTT
.	TRBV12-3/TRBV12-4	many	TRBJ2-1	CASSLGERRAEARNEQFF	TGTGCCAGCAGTCTTGGGGAAAGGAGGGCCGAAGCACGCAATGAGCAGTTCTTC
TRBD2	TRBV7-3	few	TRBJ2-7	CASSFDGGGTPYEQYF	TGTGCCAGCAGCTTCGACGGGGGGGGGACCCCCTACGAGCAGTACTTC
.	TRBV7-3	many	TRBJ2-5	CASSSPGLETQYF	TGTGCCAGCAGTTCCCCAGGGTTGGAGACCCAGTACTTC
.	TRBV11-3	.	TRBJ1-1	CASSQGPPLTEAFF	TGTGCCAGCAGCCAAGGGCCGCCTCTCACTGAAGCTTTCTTT
.	TRBV20-1	many	TRBJ1-4	CSARAGATNEKLFF	TGCAGTGCTAGAGCAGGGGCAACTAATGAAAAACTGTTTTTT
TRBD2	TRBV4-1	few	TRBJ2-5	CASSQELAEETQYF	TGCGCCAGCAGCCAAGAACTAGCGGAAGAGACCCAGTACTTC
TRBD2	TRBV19	few	TRBJ2-1	CASSVAHGLAGAPSSYNEQFF	TGTGCCAGTAGTGTCGCCCACGGACTAGCGGGAGCGCCGAGCTCCTACAATGAGCAGTTCTTC
.	TRBV28	many	TRBJ2-5	CASSSEGTRKTQYF	TGTGCCAGCAGTTCTGAGGGTACCAGAAAGACCCAGTACTTC
.	TRBV19	.	TRBJ2-1	CASSADLTLFF	TGTGCCAGTAGTGCGGACTTAACCCTGTTCTTC
TRBD2	TRBV11-2	many	TRBJ2-3	CASSPGLAGHTQYF	TGTGCCAGCAGCCCCGGACTAGCGGGTCATACGCAGTATTTT
TRBD2	TRBV7-3	few	TRBJ2-3	CASSLIASGAPDTQYF	TGTGCCAGCAGCTTAATTGCTAGCGGGGCCCCCGATACGCAGTATTTT
.	TRBV12-3/TRBV12-4	few	TRBJ2-3	CASSLRSADTQYF	TGTGCCAGCAGTTTAAGGAGCGCAGATACGCAGTATTTT
.	TRBV7-2	many	TRBJ2-7	CASSPIMGAGYEQYF	TGTGCCAGCAGCCCAATTATGGGGGCGGGTTACGAGCAGTACTTC
TRBD1	TRBV28	many	TRBJ2-1	CASATGGGGRSAYNEQFF	TGTGCCAGCGCGACAGGGGGCGGGGGCCGGAGCGCCTACAATGAGCAGTTCTTC
.	TRBV11-2	many	TRBJ2-4	CASSLGITAKNIQYF	TGTGCCAGCAGCTTAGGGATTACTGCCAAAAACATTCAGTACTTC
.	TRBV7-3	few	TRBJ1-2	CASSHSDGYGYTF	TGTGCCAGCAGCCACTCGGACGGCTATGGCTACACCTTC
.	TRBV11-2	.	TRBJ1-5	CASSLNPNQPQHF	TGTGCCAGCAGCTTGAATCCAAATCAGCCCCAGCATTTT
TRBD2	TRBV7-9	many	TRBJ2-5	CASSPRLAGAEETQYF	TGTGCCAGCAGCCCGCGACTAGCGGGAGCGGAAGAGACCCAGTACTTC
.	TRBV29-1	few	TRBJ1-2	CSVENFGTGTNYGYTF	TGCAGCGTTGAGAATTTTGGCACCGGCACAAACTATGGCTACACCTTC
TRBD1	TRBV15	.	TRBJ1-4	CATSRIGQGIEKLFF	TGTGCCACCAGCAGGATAGGACAGGGAATCGAAAAACTGTTTTTT
.	TRBV4-1	few	TRBJ2-5	CASSQFPRETQYF	TGCGCCAGCAGCCAATTCCCTCGGGAGACCCAGTACTTC
TRBD2	TRBV7-9	many	TRBJ2-7	CASSLDWAGGSEQYF	TGTGCCAGCAGCTTAGATTGGGCGGGAGGCTCCGAGCAGTACTTC
TRBD2	TRBV28	.	TRBJ2-7	CASQTFRTSGSSALGEQYF	TGTGCCAGCCAAACCTTTAGGACTAGCGGGAGCTCGGCTCTCGGCGAGCAGTACTTC
.	TRBV13	many	TRBJ2-1	CASSRILRYDYEAYNEQFF	TGTGCCAGCAGCCGCATTCTACGATACGACTACGAAGCTTACAATGAGCAGTTCTTC
TRBD2	TRBV7-8	many	TRBJ2-3	CASNHAGLAGADTQYF	TGTGCCAGCAACCACGCCGGGCTAGCGGGAGCCGATACGCAGTATTTT
.	TRBV29-1	few	TRBJ1-1	CSVVRGATEAFF	TGCAGCGTTGTAAGAGGAGCAACTGAAGCTTTCTTT
.	TRBV28	.	TRBJ2-1	CASYSPYNEQFF	TGTGCCAGCTATAGTCCCTACAATGAGCAGTTCTTC
.	TRBV7-9	many	TRBJ2-5	CASRAEETQYF	TGTGCCAGCAGGGCCGAAGAGACCCAGTACTTC
.	TRBV28	many	TRBJ2-3	CASSSYPLPTVRHADTQYF	TGTGCCAGCAGTTCATATCCCCTACCGACAGTCCGGCATGCAGATACGCAGTATTTT